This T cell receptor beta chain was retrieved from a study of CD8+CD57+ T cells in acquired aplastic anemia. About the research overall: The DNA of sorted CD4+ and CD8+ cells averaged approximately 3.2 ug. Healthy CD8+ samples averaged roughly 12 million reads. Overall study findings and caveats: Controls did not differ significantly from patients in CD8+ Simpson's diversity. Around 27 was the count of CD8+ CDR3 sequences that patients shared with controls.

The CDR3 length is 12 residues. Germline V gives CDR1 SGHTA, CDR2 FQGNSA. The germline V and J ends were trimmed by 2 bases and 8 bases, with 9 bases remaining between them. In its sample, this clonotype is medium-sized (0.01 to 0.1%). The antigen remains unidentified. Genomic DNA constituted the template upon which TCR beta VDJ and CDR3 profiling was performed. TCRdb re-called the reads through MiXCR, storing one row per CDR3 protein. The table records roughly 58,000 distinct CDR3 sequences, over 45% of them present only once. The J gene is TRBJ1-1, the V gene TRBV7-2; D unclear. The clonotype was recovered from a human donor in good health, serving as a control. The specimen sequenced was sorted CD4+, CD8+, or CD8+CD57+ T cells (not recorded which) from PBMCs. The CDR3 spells CASSLSRREAFF. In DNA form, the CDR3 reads TGTGCCAGCAGCTTATCTCGACGAGAAGCTTTCTTT.